This TCR beta chain was observed in a study of siplizumab effects on memory and regulatory T cells. Trimming pared 5 bases from V and 6 bases from J, leaving 9 bases between. Germline lookup yields CDR1 SGHAT and CDR2 FQNNGV. This CDR3 has 12 residues. The protocol was immunoSEQ multiplex PCR, while the TCRdb copy is restricted to in-frame clones and leaves out a portion. The table includes over 95,000 clones, approximately 92% detected once. This chain links TRBV11-2 with TRBJ2-3, with D unresolved. The sequence derives from a human donor in good health. Sequencing was performed on non-Treg CD4+ T cells sorted from blood. The CDR3 protein is CASSGGGDTQYF. The CDR3 DNA is TGTGCCAGCAGCGGTGGTGGGGATACGCAGTATTTT.